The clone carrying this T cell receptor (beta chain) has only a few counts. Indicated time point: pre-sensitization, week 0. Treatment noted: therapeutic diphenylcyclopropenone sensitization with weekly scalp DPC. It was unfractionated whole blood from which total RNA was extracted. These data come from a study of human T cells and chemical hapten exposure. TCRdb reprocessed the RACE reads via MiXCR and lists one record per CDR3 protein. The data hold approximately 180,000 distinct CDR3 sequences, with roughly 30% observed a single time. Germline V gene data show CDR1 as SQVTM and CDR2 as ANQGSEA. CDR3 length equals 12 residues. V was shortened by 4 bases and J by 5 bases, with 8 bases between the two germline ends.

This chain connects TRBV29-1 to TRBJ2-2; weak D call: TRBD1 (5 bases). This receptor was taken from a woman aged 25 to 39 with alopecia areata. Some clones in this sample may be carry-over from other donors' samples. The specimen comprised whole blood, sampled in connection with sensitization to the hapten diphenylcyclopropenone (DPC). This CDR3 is CSVGQSTGELFF. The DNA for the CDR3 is TGCAGCGTTGGACAGTCGACCGGGGAGCTGTTTTTT.